These 9 T cell receptor beta chains originate from one sample sequenced in a study of CD4+ T cells in melanoma. Sequencing used immunoSEQ multiplex PCR; TCRdb keeps in-frame clones, though not all of them. The sample has about 10,000 clones, about 65% seen once; the top ten hold about 10%. Material: cells from a culture (not recorded whether cultured in vitro). The origin of the receptors is a human donor with melanoma.

J is TRBJ1-5 and V is TRBV19; D unresolved. The CDR3 extends over 18 amino acids. Trimming pared 7 bases from V and 3 bases from J, leaving 25 bases between. Germline values: CDR1 LNHDA, CDR2 SQIVND (reference sequence). CDR3 in DNA: TGTGCCAGTAACTCAGGTTTTACGGGCAGTAAAGTCAATCAGCCCCAGCATTTT. Amino acid sequence: CASNSGFTGSKVNQPQHF. Based on the CDR3 plus reference TRBV19 and TRBJ1-5, the full variable domain is DGGITQSPKYLFRKEGQNVTLSCEQNLNHDAMYWYRQDPGQGLRLIYYSQIVNDFQKGDIAEGYSVSREKKESFPLTVTSAQKNPTAFYLCASNSGFTGSKVNQPQHFGDGTRLSIL.

The table lists this clone with a few counts. This sequence joins TRBV5-1 and TRBJ1-1; unclear D gene. Germline V gives CDR1 SGHRS, CDR2 YFSETQ. With 3 bases removed from V and 7 bases from J, the gap between germline ends came to 16 bases. The CDR3 covers 14 residues. The CDR3 protein is CASSSRNSQNEAFF. CDR3 nucleotides: TGCGCCAGCAGCTCTAGGAACAGCCAAAATGAAGCTTTCTTT.

This clone was observed a single time. The V gene is TRBV30, the J gene TRBJ2-3; possibly TRBD1 for D (5 bases). CDR1 is GTSNPN and CDR2 is SVGIG in the germline V gene (reference sequence). The germline V and J ends were trimmed by 4 bases and 4 bases, with 15 bases remaining between them. CDR3 length: 14 residues. CDR3 DNA sequence: TGTGCCTGGAAGGGCCAGGGATCAGCAGATACGCAGTATTTT. Translation: CAWKGQGSADTQYF.

The CDR3 sequence is CASSQVGLGPNEQFF. CDR3 nucleotide sequence: TGCGCCAGCAGCCAAGTAGGACTAGGCCCCAATGAGCAGTTCTTC. The V and J genes are TRBV4-1 and TRBJ2-1, with TRBD2 matching over 7 bases. The germline V gene has CDR1 MGHRA and CDR2 YSYEKL. Trimming cost V 1 base and J 6 bases; bases outside gene matches: 6. This CDR3 has 15 residues.

This chain links TRBV7-3 with TRBJ2-1, with D possibly being TRBD1 or TRBD2 (6 bases each). This CDR3 comprises 15 residues. The V gene's germline CDR1 is SGHTA and CDR2 FQGTGA. Trimming took off 0 bases at V and 4 bases at J, with 10 bases between the two ends. The chain's CDR3 is CASSLTGGPYNEQFF. The CDR3, as DNA: TGTGCCAGCAGCTTAACGGGGGGCCCTTACAATGAGCAGTTCTTC.

The genes are TRBV19 and TRBJ1-1; D is undetermined. Germline loops: CDR1 LNHDA, CDR2 SQIVND (reference sequence). This CDR3 is 12 amino acids long. V lost 9 bases and J 1 base, leaving 9 bases between the germline ends. CDR3 sequence: CASALQNTEAFF. The CDR3 DNA is TGTGCCAGCGCACTTCAGAACACTGAAGCTTTCTTT.

The chain employs TRBV19 and TRBJ1-1; D not certain. This CDR3 is built from 14 residues. V was shortened by 3 bases and J by 6 bases, with 14 bases between the two germline ends. The germline V gene has CDR1 LNHDA and CDR2 SQIVND (reference sequence). The CDR3: CASSILGSIPEAFF. CDR3 nucleotide sequence: TGTGCCAGTAGTATCTTAGGGTCTATCCCTGAAGCTTTCTTT.

The V and J genes are TRBV19 and TRBJ1-3; possibly TRBD1 for D (6 bases). V lost 4 bases to trimming and J lost 3 bases, with 19 bases between them. Germline lookup yields CDR1 LNHDA and CDR2 SQIVND (reference sequence). The CDR3 extends over 17 amino acids. The CDR3 sequence is CASSRSHWTEIGNTIYF. The CDR3, as DNA: TGTGCCAGTAGTAGGTCCCATTGGACAGAGATTGGAAACACCATATATTTT.

The gene calls are TRBV2 and TRBJ1-3; 9 bases map to TRBD1. Germline trimming cut 6 bases from V and 3 bases from J; bases unmatched to any gene: 6. The germline V gene encodes CDR1 SNHLY and CDR2 FYNNEI. The CDR3 sequence is 15 residues long. CDR3 region: CASSGTGSGGNTIYF. The CDR3 bases are TGTGCCAGCAGCGGGACAGGGTCCGGTGGAAACACCATATATTTT. Supplemented by reference TRBV2 and TRBJ1-3, the full variable domain reads EPEVTQTPSHQVTQMGQEVILRCVPISNHLYFYWYRQILGQKVEFLVSFYNNEISEKSEIFDDQFSVERPDGSNFTLKIRSTKLEDSAMYFCASSGTGSGGNTIYFGEGSWLTVV.